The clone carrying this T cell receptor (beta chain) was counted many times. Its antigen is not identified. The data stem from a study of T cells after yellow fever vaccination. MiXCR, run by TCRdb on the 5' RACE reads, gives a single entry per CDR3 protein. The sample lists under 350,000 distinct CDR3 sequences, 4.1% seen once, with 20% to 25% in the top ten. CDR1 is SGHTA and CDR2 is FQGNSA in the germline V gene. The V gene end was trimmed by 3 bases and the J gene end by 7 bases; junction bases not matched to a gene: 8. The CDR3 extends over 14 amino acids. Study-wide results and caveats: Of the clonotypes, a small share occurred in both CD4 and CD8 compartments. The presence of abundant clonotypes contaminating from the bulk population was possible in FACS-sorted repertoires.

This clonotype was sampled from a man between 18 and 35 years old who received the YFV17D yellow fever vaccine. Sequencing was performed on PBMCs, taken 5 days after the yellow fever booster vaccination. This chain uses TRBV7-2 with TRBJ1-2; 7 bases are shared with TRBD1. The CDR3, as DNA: TGTGCCAGCAGCTTTCCGACAGGGACCTCTGGCTACACCTTC. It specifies CASSFPTGTSGYTF. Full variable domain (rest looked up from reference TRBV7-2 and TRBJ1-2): GAGVSQSPSNKVTEKGKDVELRCDPISGHTALYWYRQSLGQGLEFLIYFQGNSAPDKSGLPSDRFSAERTGGSVSTLTIQRTQQEDSAVYLCASSFPTGTSGYTFGSGTRLTVV.